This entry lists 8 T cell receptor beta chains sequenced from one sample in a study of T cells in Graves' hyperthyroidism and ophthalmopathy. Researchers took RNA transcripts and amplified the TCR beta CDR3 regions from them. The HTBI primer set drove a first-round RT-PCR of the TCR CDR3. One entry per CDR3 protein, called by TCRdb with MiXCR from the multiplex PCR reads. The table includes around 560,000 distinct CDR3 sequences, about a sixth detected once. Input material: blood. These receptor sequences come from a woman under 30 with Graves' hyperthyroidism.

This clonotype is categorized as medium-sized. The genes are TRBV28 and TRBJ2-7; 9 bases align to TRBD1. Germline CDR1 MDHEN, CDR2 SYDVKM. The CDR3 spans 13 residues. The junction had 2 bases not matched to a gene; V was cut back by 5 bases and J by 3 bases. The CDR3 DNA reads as TGTGCCAGCAGTCCGGGACAGGGCTACGAGCAGTACTTC. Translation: CASSPGQGYEQYF.

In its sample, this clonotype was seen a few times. This CDR3 is CATSDWSWGYTF. For the CDR3, the DNA is TGTGCCACCAGTGATTGGAGTTGGGGCTACACCTTC. The chain is built from TRBV24-1 and TRBJ1-2; D is undetermined. Germline CDR1 and CDR2: KGHDR and SFDVKD. The CDR3 consists of 12 residues. V shed 2 bases and J shed 8 bases, with 8 bases lying between them.

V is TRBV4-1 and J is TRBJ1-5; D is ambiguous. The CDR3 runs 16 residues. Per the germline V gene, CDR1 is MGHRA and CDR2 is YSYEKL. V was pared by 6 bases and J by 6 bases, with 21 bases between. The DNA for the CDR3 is TGCGCCAGCAGGTCCCTCGGTGAGGGAAAAGTTCAGCCCCAGCATTTT. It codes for CASRSLGEGKVQPQHF.

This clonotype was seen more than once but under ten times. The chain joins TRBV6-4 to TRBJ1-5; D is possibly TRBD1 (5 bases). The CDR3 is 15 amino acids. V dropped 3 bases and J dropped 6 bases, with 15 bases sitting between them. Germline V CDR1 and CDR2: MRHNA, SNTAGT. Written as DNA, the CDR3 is TGTGCCAGCAGTGAATCGGGGGGGGATGGTCAGCCCCAGCATTTT. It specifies CASSESGGDGQPQHF.

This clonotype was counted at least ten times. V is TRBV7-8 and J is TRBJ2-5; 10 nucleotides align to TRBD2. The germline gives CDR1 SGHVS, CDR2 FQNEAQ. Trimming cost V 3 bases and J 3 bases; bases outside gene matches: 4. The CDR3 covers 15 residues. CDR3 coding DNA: TGTGCCAGCAGCTTTACCGGGACTAGCGAAGAGACCCAGTACTTC. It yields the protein CASSFTGTSEETQYF.

The CDR3 nucleotides read TGTGCCAGTAGTTTAACCGGGGGAATCAATCAGCCCCAGCATTTT. Its translation: CASSLTGGINQPQHF. The chain couples TRBV19 to TRBJ1-5; the D gene is possibly TRBD1 (5 bases). The CDR3 sequence is 15 residues long. In germline, CDR1 is LNHDA, CDR2 SQIVND (reference sequence). Trimming took off 5 bases at V and 3 bases at J, with 14 bases between the two ends.

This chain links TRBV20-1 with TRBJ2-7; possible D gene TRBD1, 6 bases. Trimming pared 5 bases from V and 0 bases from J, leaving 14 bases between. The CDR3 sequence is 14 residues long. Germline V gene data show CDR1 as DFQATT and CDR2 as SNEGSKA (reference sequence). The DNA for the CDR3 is TGCAGTGCTCAAAACAGGGCCAACTCCTACGAGCAGTACTTC. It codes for CSAQNRANSYEQYF.

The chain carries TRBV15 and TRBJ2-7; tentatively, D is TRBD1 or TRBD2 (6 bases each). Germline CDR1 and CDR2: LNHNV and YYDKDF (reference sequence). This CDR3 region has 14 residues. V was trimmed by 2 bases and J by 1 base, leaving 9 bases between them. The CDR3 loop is CATSRRGLSYEQYF. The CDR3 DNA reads TGTGCCACCAGCAGACGGGGGCTTTCCTACGAGCAGTACTTC.